Shown below are 30 T cell receptor beta chains from a single sample sequenced in a study of OX40 agonist ivuxolimab in advanced cancers. The repertoire was sequenced with immunoSEQ multiplex PCR; TCRdb's copy has only in-frame clones and lacks some. Of more than 35,000 clones in the sample, around 88% were seen once. The sequences come from CD4+ or CD8+ T cells sorted from blood, collected in a trial of the OX40 agonist ivuxolimab. The receptors were sampled from an adult with an advanced solid tumor such as melanoma, head and neck, liver or kidney cancer.

This chain connects TRBV7-2 to TRBJ2-1; 10 nucleotides agree with TRBD1. With V trimmed by 3 bases and J by 15 bases, 11 bases remained unmatched. CDR1 is SGHTA, CDR2 FQGNSA, per germline. The CDR3 runs to 14 residues. Written as DNA, the CDR3 is TGTGCCAGCAGCTTGGGACAGGGGCCGCCCGCCGGGTTCTTC. It specifies CASSLGQGPPAGFF. The full variable domain, with the rest looked up from reference TRBV7-2 and TRBJ2-1, is GAGVSQSPSNKVTEKGKDVELRCDPISGHTALYWYRQSLGQGLEFLIYFQGNSAPDKSGLPSDRFSAERTGGSVSTLTIQRTQQEDSAVYLCASSLGQGPPAGFFGPGTRLTVL.

This chain links TRBV5-4 with TRBJ2-3, with 7 bases matching TRBD2. The CDR3 runs 15 residues. Looked up from germline, CDR1 is SGHNT and CDR2 is YYREEE (reference sequence). The trim removed 4 bases at V and 2 bases at J, leaving 7 bases unmatched. The CDR3 bases are TGTGCCAGCAGCCTCGGGGGGATTCTCACAGATACGCAGTATTTT. Translating gives CASSLGGILTDTQYF.

This rearrangement joins TRBV5-5 to TRBJ1-5, with TRBD1 matching over 11 bases. The V gene's germline CDR1 is SGHKS and CDR2 YYEKEE (reference sequence). This CDR3 region has 15 residues. The ends lost 4 bases at V and 5 bases at J; junction bases unmatched: 5. The DNA for the CDR3 is TGTGCCAGCAGCGATGGGACAGGGGGGGATCAGCCCCAGCATTTT. It yields the protein CASSDGTGGDQPQHF.

The rearrangement uses TRBV19 and TRBJ1-4, with 8 bases identical to TRBD1. Germline values: CDR1 LNHDA, CDR2 SQIVND (reference sequence). CDR3 length: 14 residues. The V and J ends lost 7 bases and 3 bases, in that order; junction bases with no gene match: 4. CDR3: CASNLGQANEKLFF. In nucleotides, the CDR3 is TGTGCCAGTAATTTGGGACAGGCTAATGAAAAACTGTTTTTT.

CDR3 amino acids: CASSSGPRQTQYF. CDR3 bases: TGTGCCAGCAGTTCCGGGCCTCGGCAAACCCAGTACTTC. V is TRBV7-9 and J is TRBJ2-5; no clear D gene. Trimming left V 6 bases short and J 8 bases short, with 16 bases between. The CDR3 spans 13 residues. CDR1 is SEHNR, CDR2 FQNEAQ, per germline (reference sequence).

The chain links TRBV19 to TRBJ2-5; D gene ambiguous. Germline V gene data show CDR1 as LNHDA and CDR2 as SQIVND (reference sequence). This CDR3 is 13 amino acids long. V was pared by 5 bases and J by 5 bases, with 12 bases between. DNA of the CDR3: TGTGCCAGTAGTGCCGCGAAAGGGGAGACCCAGTACTTC. Amino acid sequence: CASSAAKGETQYF.

This clone came up once. This rearrangement joins TRBV6-5 to TRBJ2-5, with D possibly matching TRBD2 (6 bases). V was shortened by 3 bases and J by 5 bases, with 16 bases between the two germline ends. In germline, CDR1 is MNHEY, CDR2 SVGAGI. The CDR3 has 15 amino acids. CDR3 loop: CASSYTLATRETQYF. The CDR3 DNA is TGTGCCAGCAGTTATACACTAGCAACAAGGGAGACCCAGTACTTC.

This rearrangement joins TRBV18 to TRBJ2-7; tentative D call: TRBD2 (6 bases). CDR1 KGHSH and CDR2 LQKENI come from the germline V gene. The CDR3 extends over 14 amino acids. V was trimmed by 5 bases and J by 5 bases, leaving 16 bases between them. In DNA form, the CDR3 reads TGTGCCAGCTCATCACGGGGGAGAGGGAACGAGCAGTACTTC. Encoded protein: CASSSRGRGNEQYF. The variable domain in full, with the rest retrieved from reference TRBV18 and TRBJ2-7, is NAGVMQNPRHLVRRRGQEARLRCSPMKGHSHVYWYRQLPEEGLKFMVYLQKENIIDESGMPKERFSAEFPKEGPSILRIQQVVRGDSAAYFCASSSRGRGNEQYFGPGTRLTVT.

This chain connects TRBV7-8 to TRBJ2-1, with 8 bases matching TRBD2. Germline V gene data show CDR1 as SGHVS and CDR2 as FQNEAQ. The CDR3 sequence is 15 residues long. J was trimmed by 4 bases and V by 5 bases; bases with no gene match: 7. CDR3 sequence: CASSPPGRGYNEQFF. The CDR3 DNA reads as TGTGCCAGCAGCCCCCCCGGGAGGGGTTACAATGAGCAGTTCTTC.

The chain is built from TRBV9 and TRBJ2-1; tentative D call: TRBD2 (7 bases). Germline loops: CDR1 SGDLS, CDR2 YYNGEE. The CDR3 has 15 amino acids. Trimming stripped 2 bases from V and 8 bases from J, with 17 bases between. The CDR3 protein is CASSVRGGSVDEQFF. CDR3 DNA sequence: TGTGCCAGCAGCGTTAGGGGGGGCTCTGTAGATGAGCAGTTCTTC.

The genes are TRBV7-2 and TRBJ2-7, with D perhaps TRBD1 (5 bases). Germline V gene sequence: CDR1 SGHTA, CDR2 FQGNSA. V lost 6 bases and J lost 4, with 16 bases in between. The CDR3 has 14 amino acids. CDR3 in amino acids: CASSTDRNYYEQYF. CDR3 sequence (DNA): TGTGCCAGCAGTACCGACAGAAACTATTACGAGCAGTACTTC.

The chain combines TRBV5-1 with TRBJ2-2; perhaps D is TRBD1 or TRBD2 (5 bases each). CDR1 is SGHRS and CDR2 is YFSETQ in the germline V gene. The CDR3 is 16 amino acids. V shed 5 bases and J shed 4 bases, with 18 bases lying between them. The DNA of the CDR3 is TGCGCCAGCAGGGGCTCGGGGCAAGTAGGCACCGGGGAGCTGTTTTTT. Protein product: CASRGSGQVGTGELFF.

The chain combines TRBV7-9 with TRBJ1-4; 7 bases line up with TRBD1. The germline CDR1 and CDR2 sequences are SEHNR and FQNEAQ (reference sequence). J was trimmed by 8 bases and V by 5 bases; bases with no gene match: 11. The CDR3 length is 15 residues. The CDR3 sequence is CASSPPFRGGEKLFF. The CDR3 DNA reads as TGTGCCAGCAGCCCCCCGTTCAGGGGGGGAGAAAAACTGTTTTTT.

V gene TRBV9 combines with J gene TRBJ2-3; D is unclear. CDR3 length: 15 residues. Germline V gene data show CDR1 as SGDLS and CDR2 as YYNGEE. V lost 0 bases, J lost 2 bases, and 10 bases lay in between. Here the CDR3 reads CASSVGPSTTDTQYF. For the CDR3, the DNA is TGTGCCAGCAGCGTAGGACCTTCAACCACAGATACGCAGTATTTT.

As regards this clone: The CDR3 carries no conserved terminal phenylalanine or tryptophan, so it likely arises from a read error. The rearrangement links TRBV6-5 to TRBJ1-6; 10 bases align to TRBD1. Looked up from germline, CDR1 is MNHEY and CDR2 is SVGAGI. The V gene end was trimmed by 10 bases and the J gene end by 6 bases; junction bases not matched to a gene: 3. The CDR3 runs 13 residues. The CDR3 loop reads CAIGDRGNSPLHL. CDR3 DNA sequence: TGTGCCATCGGGGACAGGGGTAATTCACCCCTCCACCTT.

The V and J genes are TRBV27 and TRBJ1-5, with 8 bases matching TRBD1. The CDR3 has 15 residues. CDR1 MNHEY and CDR2 SMNVEV come from the germline V gene (reference sequence). V dropped 0 bases and J dropped 6; count of bases not matched to a gene: 4. DNA of the CDR3: TGTGCCAGCAGTTTATCGTGGACAGGGACTCAGCCCCAGCATTTT. This gives the protein CASSLSWTGTQPQHF.

The chain links TRBV5-5 to TRBJ1-5; a weak D match, TRBD1 (6 bases). Deletions cut 2 bases from V and 5 bases from J, with 8 bases between. This CDR3 is built from 13 residues. The V gene's germline CDR1 is SGHKS and CDR2 YYEKEE (reference sequence). CDR3 in DNA: TGTGCCAGCAGCTTTCGACAGGATCAGCCCCAGCATTTT. Translation: CASSFRQDQPQHF.

V and J are TRBV27 and TRBJ2-7, with no clear D. The CDR3 has 13 amino acids. Germline V gene data show CDR1 as MNHEY and CDR2 as SMNVEV (reference sequence). V gave up 7 bases and J gave up 0 bases, with 10 bases separating them. As DNA, the CDR3 is TGTGCCAGCATCACCGTCGACTCCTACGAGCAGTACTTC. It yields the protein CASITVDSYEQYF.

This clone is medium-sized (0.01 to 0.1%) in the sample. This same CDR3 is encoded by further DNA sequences in the sample. The V and J genes are TRBV5-1 and TRBJ1-2, with no clear D. This CDR3 has 14 residues. V was clipped by 0 bases and J by 2 bases, with 8 bases between them. The V gene's germline CDR1 is SGHRS and CDR2 YFSETQ. The CDR3 DNA sequence: TGCGCCAGCAGCTTGGGGTCAGGAAACTATGGCTACACCTTC. Its protein product is CASSLGSGNYGYTF.

The chain couples TRBV2 to TRBJ2-2, with D unresolved. The CDR3 length is 15 residues. V was clipped by 7 bases and J by 7 bases, with 19 bases between them. Germline V CDR1 and CDR2: SNHLY, FYNNEI. The CDR3 spells CASKLSLGSLGELFF. CDR3 in DNA: TGTGCCAGCAAACTCTCTTTGGGTAGCCTCGGGGAGCTGTTTTTT. The full variable domain, completed using reference TRBV2 and TRBJ2-2, is EPEVTQTPSHQVTQMGQEVILRCVPISNHLYFYWYRQILGQKVEFLVSFYNNEISEKSEIFDDQFSVERPDGSNFTLKIRSTKLEDSAMYFCASKLSLGSLGELFFGEGSRLTVL.

The chain joins TRBV19 to TRBJ2-3; the D gene is possibly TRBD2 (6 bases). The length of the CDR3 is 16 residues. The V end was cut by 6 bases, the J end by 0 bases, with 16 bases between. Germline values: CDR1 LNHDA, CDR2 SQIVND (reference sequence). Written as DNA, the CDR3 is TGTGCCAGTAGGGCCGGGACTCCGATAAGCACAGATACGCAGTATTTT. This gives the protein CASRAGTPISTDTQYF.

The chain combines TRBV7-2 with TRBJ2-1; D not resolved. The V gene's germline CDR1 is SGHTA and CDR2 FQGNSA. CDR3 size: 15 residues. Deletions cut 1 base from V and 4 bases from J, with 11 bases between. CDR3 in DNA: TGTGCCAGCAGCTTAGTATCGGCGGTTTACAATGAGCAGTTCTTC. This sequence encodes CASSLVSAVYNEQFF.

Here the CDR3 DNA reads TGTGCCAGCAGCCGAGTTCCGGGATCCACCGGCACTGAAGCTTTCTTT. Translation: CASSRVPGSTGTEAFF. This chain links TRBV4-2 with TRBJ1-1; D unresolved. Trimming left V 4 bases short and J 4 bases short, with 19 bases between. Germline V gene sequence: CDR1 LGHNA, CDR2 YNFKEQ. The CDR3 runs 16 residues.

V and J are TRBV11-3 and TRBJ2-1; TRBD1 matches at 8 bases. This CDR3 has 15 amino acids. Germline V gene sequence: CDR1 SGHNT, CDR2 YENEEA. J was trimmed by 2 bases and V by 5 bases; bases with no gene match: 5. The CDR3 DNA sequence: TGTGCCAGCAGCCCCGGGACAGGACCCTACAATGAGCAGTTCTTC. Amino acid sequence: CASSPGTGPYNEQFF.

The V call is TRBV7-6, the J call TRBJ2-5, with D tentatively TRBD2 (5 bases). The CDR3 is 14 amino acids. The germline V gene encodes CDR1 SGHVS and CDR2 FNYEAQ. Trimming removed 5 bases at V and 4 bases at J, with 14 bases between. The CDR3 nucleotides are TGTGCCAGCAGCCCAACTAGGCCCCCAGAGACCCAGTACTTC. Its protein product is CASSPTRPPETQYF.

The CDR3: CGFGGVSGGRTDTQYF. CDR3 sequence (DNA): TGTGGATTCGGCGGGGTTAGCGGGGGCCGGACAGATACGCAGTATTTT. The chain uses TRBV5-4 and TRBJ2-3; 9 nucleotides agree with TRBD2. Germline V CDR1 and CDR2: SGHNT, YYREEE (reference sequence). This CDR3 has 16 amino acids.

This rearrangement joins TRBV19 to TRBJ2-5; no clear D gene. The CDR3 has 11 amino acids. V lost 8 bases and J lost 5, with 9 bases in between. The V gene's germline CDR1 is LNHDA and CDR2 SQIVND (reference sequence). CDR3 coding DNA: TGTGCCAGTGGCTGGAAGGAGACCCAGTACTTC. Protein: CASGWKETQYF.

The rearrangement joins TRBV5-1 to TRBJ2-7, with TRBD1 matching over 9 bases. The germline V gene encodes CDR1 SGHRS and CDR2 YFSETQ. With 4 bases clipped from V and 2 bases from J, the junction kept 4 bases outside the gene matches. The CDR3 runs to 14 residues. The CDR3, as DNA: TGCGCCAGCAGCCTACAGGGGGCTACCTACGAGCAGTACTTC. This sequence encodes CASSLQGATYEQYF.

The chain has TRBV19 and TRBJ1-1; D is possibly TRBD1 (5 bases). The CDR3 is made up of 14 amino acids. Trimming shortened V by 7 bases and J by 3 bases, and 15 bases separated the two germline ends. CDR1 LNHDA and CDR2 SQIVND come from the germline V gene (reference sequence). CDR3 sequence: CASTGGWYDTEAFF. In DNA, the CDR3 is TGTGCCAGTACCGGGGGATGGTATGACACTGAAGCTTTCTTT. The entire variable domain, with the rest obtained from reference TRBV19 and TRBJ1-1, is as follows: DGGITQSPKYLFRKEGQNVTLSCEQNLNHDAMYWYRQDPGQGLRLIYYSQIVNDFQKGDIAEGYSVSREKKESFPLTVTSAQKNPTAFYLCASTGGWYDTEAFFGQGTRLTVV.

This chain links TRBV6-4 with TRBJ1-1; D may be TRBD1 (5 bases). Looked up from germline, CDR1 is MRHNA and CDR2 is SNTAGT. The ends were cut back, 5 bases at V and 1 base at J, with 8 bases in the middle. This CDR3 comprises 13 residues. The CDR3 reads CASSSDRNTEAFF. The CDR3 DNA follows: TGTGCCAGCAGTTCAGACAGGAACACTGAAGCTTTCTTT.